A selection of T cell receptor beta chains follows, all from one sample in a study of blood T cells in healthy people across ages. TCRdb called the 5' RACE reads again in MiXCR, with one record for every CDR3 protein. The sample consists of roughly 1.5 million distinct CDR3 sequences, approximately 43% of them appearing once. The sequenced material came from blood. Receptors were obtained from a woman under 30 in good health. CDR3s include the opening cysteine and the closing phenylalanine or tryptophan. D genes are given only for firm matches. The listing skips clone size in some rows; elsewhere it reads once, few, many or a size class.

DNA	CDR3	size	D	V	J
TGCAGTGCTAGAGATCAGGGGCCATACGAGCAGTACTTC	CSARDQGPYEQYF	NA	NA	TRBV20-1	TRBJ2-7
TGTGCCAGCAGCCCGGGCGTTGGAACCTCCTACGAGCAGTACTTC	CASSPGVGTSYEQYF	many	NA	TRBV5-5	TRBJ2-7
TGCAGCGTTAGGTGGGGACCCAACACTGAAGCTTTCTTT	CSVRWGPNTEAFF	NA	NA	TRBV29-1	TRBJ1-1
TGCAGCGTTGGCCGGGACAGGGTCTACGAGCAGTACTTC	CSVGRDRVYEQYF	few	TRBD1	TRBV29-1	TRBJ2-7
TGTGCCACCAGTGATTTAGAACGGGCGGACGAGCAGTACTTC	CATSDLERADEQYF	once	NA	TRBV24-1	TRBJ2-7
TGTGCCAGCAGCCAAAGGGACTATCTGAACACTGAAGCTTTCTTT	CASSQRDYLNTEAFF	NA	NA	TRBV4-2	TRBJ1-1
TGTGCCAGCAGTGAATCTCTCGGGGACCCCCACGAGCAGTACTTC	CASSESLGDPHEQYF	many	NA	TRBV6-1	TRBJ2-7
TGTGCCAGCAGTGTGGCGCCAGGTGGCTATGGCTACACCTTC	CASSVAPGGYGYTF	few	NA	TRBV12-3/TRBV12-4	TRBJ1-2
TGTGCCAGCAACCTGGGGAGGGGAGGCAATCAGCCCCAGCATTTT	CASNLGRGGNQPQHF	NA	NA	TRBV28	TRBJ1-5
TGTGCCAGCAGTTATCGGAACACAGATACGCAGTATTTT	CASSYRNTDTQYF	NA	NA	TRBV6-2/TRBV6-3	TRBJ2-3